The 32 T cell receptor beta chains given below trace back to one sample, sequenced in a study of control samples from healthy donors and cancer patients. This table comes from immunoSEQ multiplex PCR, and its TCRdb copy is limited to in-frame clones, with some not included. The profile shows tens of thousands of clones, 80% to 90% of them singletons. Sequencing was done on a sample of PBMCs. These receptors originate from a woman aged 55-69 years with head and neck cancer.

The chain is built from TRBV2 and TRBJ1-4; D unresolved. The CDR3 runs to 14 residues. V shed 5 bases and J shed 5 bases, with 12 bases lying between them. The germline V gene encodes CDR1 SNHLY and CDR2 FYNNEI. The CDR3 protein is CASSTVRKNEKLFF. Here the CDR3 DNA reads TGTGCCAGCAGTACTGTCCGGAAGAATGAAAAACTGTTTTTT.

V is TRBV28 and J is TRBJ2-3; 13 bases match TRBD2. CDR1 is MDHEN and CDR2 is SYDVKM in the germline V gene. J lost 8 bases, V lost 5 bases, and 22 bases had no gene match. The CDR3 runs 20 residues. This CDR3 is CASSRHDYTSGRVPPTTQYF. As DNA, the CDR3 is TGTGCCAGCAGTCGCCACGACTACACTAGCGGGAGGGTTCCCCCAACTACGCAGTATTTT.

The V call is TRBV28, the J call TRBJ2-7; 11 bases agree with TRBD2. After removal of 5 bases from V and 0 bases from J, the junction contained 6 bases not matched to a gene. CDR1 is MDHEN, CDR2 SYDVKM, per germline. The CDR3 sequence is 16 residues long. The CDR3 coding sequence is TGTGCCAGCAGTCTGATTGGGACTAGCGGCTCCTACGAGCAGTACTTC. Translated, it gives CASSLIGTSGSYEQYF.

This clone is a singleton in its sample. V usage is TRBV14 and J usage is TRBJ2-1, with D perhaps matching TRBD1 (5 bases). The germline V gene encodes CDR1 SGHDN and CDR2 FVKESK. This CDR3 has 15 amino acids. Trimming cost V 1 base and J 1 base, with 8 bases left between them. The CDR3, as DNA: TGTGCCAGCAGCCAAGGACAGCCGTCCTACAATGAGCAGTTCTTC. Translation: CASSQGQPSYNEQFF.

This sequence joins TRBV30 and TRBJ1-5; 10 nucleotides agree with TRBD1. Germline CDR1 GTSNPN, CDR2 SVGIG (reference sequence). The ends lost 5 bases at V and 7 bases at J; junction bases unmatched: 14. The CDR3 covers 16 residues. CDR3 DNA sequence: TGTGCCTGGTCCAGCCGGCGGACAGGGGGAGAACAGCCCCAGCATTTT. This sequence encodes CAWSSRRTGGEQPQHF.

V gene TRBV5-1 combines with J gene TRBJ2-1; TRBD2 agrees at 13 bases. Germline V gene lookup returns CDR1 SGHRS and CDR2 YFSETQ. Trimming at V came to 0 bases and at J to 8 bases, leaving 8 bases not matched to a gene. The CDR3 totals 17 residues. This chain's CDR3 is CASSLVGTSGTFDEQFF. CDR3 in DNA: TGCGCCAGCAGCTTGGTTGGGACTAGCGGGACTTTCGATGAGCAGTTCTTC.

As DNA, the CDR3 is TGTGCCAGTAGTATAGATGGGCTAGCGGGAGACACCGGGGAGCTGTTTTTT. It codes for CASSIDGLAGDTGELFF. The chain uses TRBV19 and TRBJ2-2; the match to TRBD2 covers 10 bases. The J segment lost 3 bases and the V segment lost 0 bases, leaving 4 bases of the junction unmatched. Germline CDR1 reads LNHDA; CDR2 reads SQIVND (reference sequence). The CDR3 is made up of 17 amino acids. Complete variable domain (other parts from reference TRBV19 and TRBJ2-2): DGGITQSPKYLFRKEGQNVTLSCEQNLNHDAMYWYRQDPGQGLRLIYYSQIVNDFQKGDIAEGYSVSREKKESFPLTVTSAQKNPTAFYLCASSIDGLAGDTGELFFGEGSRLTVL.

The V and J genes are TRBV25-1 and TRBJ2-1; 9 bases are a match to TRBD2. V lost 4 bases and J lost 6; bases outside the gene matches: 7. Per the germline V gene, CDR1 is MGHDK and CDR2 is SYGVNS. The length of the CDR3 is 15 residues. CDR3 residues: CASSGSGRGSNEQFF. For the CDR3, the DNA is TGTGCCAGCAGTGGTAGCGGGAGAGGTTCCAATGAGCAGTTCTTC.

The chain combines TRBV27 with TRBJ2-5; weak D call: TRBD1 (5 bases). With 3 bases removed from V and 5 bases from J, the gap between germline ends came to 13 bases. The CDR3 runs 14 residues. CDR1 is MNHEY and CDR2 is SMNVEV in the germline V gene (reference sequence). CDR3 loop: CASSLSVGVETQYF. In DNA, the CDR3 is TGTGCCAGCAGTTTGTCAGTAGGGGTGGAGACCCAGTACTTC.

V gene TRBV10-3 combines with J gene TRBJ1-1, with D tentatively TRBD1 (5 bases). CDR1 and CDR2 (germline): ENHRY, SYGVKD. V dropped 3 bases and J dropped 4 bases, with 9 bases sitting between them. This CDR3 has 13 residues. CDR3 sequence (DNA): TGTGCCATCAGTGAAATGGGGGGCACTGAAGCTTTCTTT. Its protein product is CAISEMGGTEAFF.

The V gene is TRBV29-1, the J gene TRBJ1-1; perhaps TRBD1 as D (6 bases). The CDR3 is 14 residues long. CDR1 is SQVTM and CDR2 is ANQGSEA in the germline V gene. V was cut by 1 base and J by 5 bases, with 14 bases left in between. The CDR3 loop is CSVEAGGAATEAFF. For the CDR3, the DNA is TGCAGCGTTGAAGCTGGGGGCGCCGCAACTGAAGCTTTCTTT. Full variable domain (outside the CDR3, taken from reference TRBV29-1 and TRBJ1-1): SAVISQKPSRDICQRGTSLTIQCQVDSQVTMMFWYRQQPGQSLTLIATANQGSEATYESGFVIDKFPISRPNLTFSTLTVSNMSPEDSSIYLCSVEAGGAATEAFFGQGTRLTVV.

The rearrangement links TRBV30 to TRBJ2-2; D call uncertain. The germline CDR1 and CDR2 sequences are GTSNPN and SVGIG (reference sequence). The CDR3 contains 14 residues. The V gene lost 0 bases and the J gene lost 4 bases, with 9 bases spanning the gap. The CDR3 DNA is TGTGCCTGGAGTGTTTCTCTAGTCACCGGGGAGCTGTTTTTT. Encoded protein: CAWSVSLVTGELFF.

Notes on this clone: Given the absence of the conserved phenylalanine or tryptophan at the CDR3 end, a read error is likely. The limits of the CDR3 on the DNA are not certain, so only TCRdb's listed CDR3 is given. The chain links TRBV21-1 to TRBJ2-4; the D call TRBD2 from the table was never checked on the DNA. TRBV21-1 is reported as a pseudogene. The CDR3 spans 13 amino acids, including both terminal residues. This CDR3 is CASSKGSGRRARL.

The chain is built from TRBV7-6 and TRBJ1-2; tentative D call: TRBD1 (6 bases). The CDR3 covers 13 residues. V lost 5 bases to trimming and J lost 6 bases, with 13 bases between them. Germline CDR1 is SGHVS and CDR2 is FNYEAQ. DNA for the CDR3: TGTGCCAGCAGCAAAGGGGGTTGGGATGGCTACACCTTC. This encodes CASSKGGWDGYTF.

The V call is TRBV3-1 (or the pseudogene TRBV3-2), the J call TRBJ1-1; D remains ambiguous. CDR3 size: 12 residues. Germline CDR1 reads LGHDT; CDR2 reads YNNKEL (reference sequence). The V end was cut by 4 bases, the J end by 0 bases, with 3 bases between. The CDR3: CASSRVNTEAFF. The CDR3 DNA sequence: TGTGCCAGCAGCCGAGTGAACACTGAAGCTTTCTTT.

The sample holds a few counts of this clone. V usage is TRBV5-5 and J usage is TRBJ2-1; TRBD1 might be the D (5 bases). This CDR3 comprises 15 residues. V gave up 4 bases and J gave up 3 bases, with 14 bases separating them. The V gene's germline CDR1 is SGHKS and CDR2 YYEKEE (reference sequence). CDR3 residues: CASSLRQTIYNEQFF. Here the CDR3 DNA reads TGTGCCAGCAGCCTTAGACAGACGATCTACAATGAGCAGTTCTTC.

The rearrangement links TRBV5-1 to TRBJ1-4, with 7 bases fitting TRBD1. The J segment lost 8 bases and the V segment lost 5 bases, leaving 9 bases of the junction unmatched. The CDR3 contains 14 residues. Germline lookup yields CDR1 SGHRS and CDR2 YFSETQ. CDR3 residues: CASRQRTGDEKLFF. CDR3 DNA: TGCGCCAGCAGACAACGGACAGGAGACGAAAAACTGTTTTTT.

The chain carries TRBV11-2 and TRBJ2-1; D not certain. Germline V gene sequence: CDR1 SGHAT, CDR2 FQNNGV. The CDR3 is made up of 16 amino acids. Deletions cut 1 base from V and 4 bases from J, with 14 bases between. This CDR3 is CASSLVGGSGYNEQFF. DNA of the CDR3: TGTGCCAGCAGCTTAGTGGGTGGGTCGGGTTACAATGAGCAGTTCTTC.

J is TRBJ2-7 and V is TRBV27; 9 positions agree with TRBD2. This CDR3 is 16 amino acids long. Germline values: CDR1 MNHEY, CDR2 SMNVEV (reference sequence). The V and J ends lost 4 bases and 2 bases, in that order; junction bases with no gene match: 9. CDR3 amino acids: CASSSPTSGATYEQYF. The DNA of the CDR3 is TGTGCCAGCAGTTCACCGACTAGCGGAGCTACCTACGAGCAGTACTTC.

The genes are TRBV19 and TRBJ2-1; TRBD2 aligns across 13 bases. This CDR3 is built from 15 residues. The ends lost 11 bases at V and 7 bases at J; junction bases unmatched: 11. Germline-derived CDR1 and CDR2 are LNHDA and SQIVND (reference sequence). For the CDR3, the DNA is TGTGCCTGCGGATCTCTGACTAGCGGGAGGAATGAGCAGTTCTTC. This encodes CACGSLTSGRNEQFF.

The CDR3 DNA follows: TGTGCCAGCAGCTACAGGAGAATGAACACTGAAGCTTTCTTT. Translation: CASSYRRMNTEAFF. This chain uses TRBV11-2 with TRBJ1-1, with a possible D match to TRBD1 (5 bases). Germline loops: CDR1 SGHAT, CDR2 FQNNGV. V was shortened by 4 bases and J by 0 bases, with 9 bases between the two germline ends. The CDR3 totals 14 residues.

For the CDR3, the DNA is TGTGCCAGCAGCCGCCCGAGGGCCGGGGGCGCCGACACCGGGGAGCTGTTTTTT. Its translation is CASSRPRAGGADTGELFF. The V gene is TRBV4-2, the J gene TRBJ2-2, with D possibly being TRBD1 or TRBD2 (6 bases each). V lost 4 bases and J lost 3, with 21 bases in between. This CDR3 is 18 amino acids long. The germline gives CDR1 LGHNA, CDR2 YNFKEQ.

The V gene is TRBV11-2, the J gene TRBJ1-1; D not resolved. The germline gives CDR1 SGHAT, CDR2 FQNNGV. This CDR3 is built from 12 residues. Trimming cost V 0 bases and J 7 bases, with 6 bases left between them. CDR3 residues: CASSLDRGEAFF. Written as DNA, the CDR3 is TGTGCCAGCAGCTTAGATCGGGGTGAAGCTTTCTTT. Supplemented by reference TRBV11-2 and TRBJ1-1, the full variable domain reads EAGVAQSPRYKIIEKRQSVAFWCNPISGHATLYWYQQILGQGPKLLIQFQNNGVVDDSQLPKDRFSAERLKGVDSTLKIQPAKLEDSAVYLCASSLDRGEAFFGQGTRLTVV.

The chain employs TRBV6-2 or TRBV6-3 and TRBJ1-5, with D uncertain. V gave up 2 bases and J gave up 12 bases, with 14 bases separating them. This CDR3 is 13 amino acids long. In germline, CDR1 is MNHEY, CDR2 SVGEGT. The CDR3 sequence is CASSYPRPSHQHF. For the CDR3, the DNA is TGTGCCAGCAGTTACCCCCGGCCTAGTCACCAGCATTTT.

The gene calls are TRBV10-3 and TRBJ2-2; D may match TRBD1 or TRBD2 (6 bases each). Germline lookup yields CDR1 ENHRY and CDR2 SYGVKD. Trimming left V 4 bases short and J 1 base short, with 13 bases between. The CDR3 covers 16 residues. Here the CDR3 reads CAISAGGTMNTGELFF. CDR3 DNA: TGTGCCATCAGTGCTGGGGGGACAATGAACACCGGGGAGCTGTTTTTT.

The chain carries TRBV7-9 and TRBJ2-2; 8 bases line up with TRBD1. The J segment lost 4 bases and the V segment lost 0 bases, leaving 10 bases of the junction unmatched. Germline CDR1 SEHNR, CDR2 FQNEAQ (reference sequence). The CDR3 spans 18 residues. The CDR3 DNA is TGTGCCAGCAGCTTAGCCGGCGTCTGGGACAGGCCCACCGGGGAGCTGTTTTTT. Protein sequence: CASSLAGVWDRPTGELFF.

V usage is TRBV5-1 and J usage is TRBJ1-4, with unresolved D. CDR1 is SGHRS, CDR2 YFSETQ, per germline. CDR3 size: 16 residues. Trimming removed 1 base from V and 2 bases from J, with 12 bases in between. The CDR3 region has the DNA TGCGCCAGCAGCTTGAACAGCATCACGACTAATGAAAAACTGTTTTTT. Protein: CASSLNSITTNEKLFF. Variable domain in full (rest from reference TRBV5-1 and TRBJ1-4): KAGVTQTPRYLIKTRGQQVTLSCSPISGHRSVSWYQQTPGQGLQFLFEYFSETQRNKGNFPGRFSGRQFSNSRSEMNVSTLELGDSALYLCASSLNSITTNEKLFFGSGTQLSVL.

In DNA form, the CDR3 reads TGTGCCAGCAGCTTTGCAGCAACCACAGATACGCAGTATTTT. Translated, it gives CASSFAATTDTQYF. The genes are TRBV5-6 and TRBJ2-3; D is unclear. There are 14 residues in the CDR3. Trimming cost V 2 bases and J 2 bases, with 9 bases left between them. Looked up from germline, CDR1 is SGHDT and CDR2 is YYEEEE.

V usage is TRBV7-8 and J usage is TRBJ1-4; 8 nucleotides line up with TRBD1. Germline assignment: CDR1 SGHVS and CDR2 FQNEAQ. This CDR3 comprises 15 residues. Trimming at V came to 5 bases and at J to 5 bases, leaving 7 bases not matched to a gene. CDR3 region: CASSPRTGRNEKLFF. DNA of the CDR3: TGTGCCAGCAGCCCCCGGACAGGGAGGAATGAAAAACTGTTTTTT.

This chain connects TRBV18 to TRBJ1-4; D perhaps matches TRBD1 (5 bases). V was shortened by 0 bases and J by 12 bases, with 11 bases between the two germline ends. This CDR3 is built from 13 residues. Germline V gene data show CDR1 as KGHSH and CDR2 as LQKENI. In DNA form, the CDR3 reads TGTGCCAGCTCACCACCCCCCACAGGTGAACTGTTTTTT. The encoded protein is CASSPPPTGELFF.

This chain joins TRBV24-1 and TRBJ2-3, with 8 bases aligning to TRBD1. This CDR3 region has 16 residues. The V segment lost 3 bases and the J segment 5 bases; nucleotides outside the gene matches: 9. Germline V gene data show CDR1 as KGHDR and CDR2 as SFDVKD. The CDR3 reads CATSDADRDRLDTQYF. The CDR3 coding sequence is TGTGCCACCAGTGATGCGGACAGGGACCGGTTAGATACGCAGTATTTT.

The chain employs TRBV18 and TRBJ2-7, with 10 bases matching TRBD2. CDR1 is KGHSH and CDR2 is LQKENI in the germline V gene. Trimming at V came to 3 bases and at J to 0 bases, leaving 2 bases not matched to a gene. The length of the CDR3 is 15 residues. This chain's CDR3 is CASSPSSGSSYEQYF. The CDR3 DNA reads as TGTGCCAGCTCACCCTCTAGCGGGAGCTCCTACGAGCAGTACTTC.